This TCR beta chain comes out of a study of blood T cell repertoires in COVID-19 (dated by TCRdb to 2020 to 2021). Broadly, across the study: Collaborator samples came from the United States, Italy and Spain and covered acute and convalescent phases of COVID-19. The repertoires were released in a freely available public database meant as a resource for research on the immune response to SARS-CoV-2. HLA class I and class II types, where available, came from metadata supplied by the sample provider rather than from assay-based typing. Sample metadata almost always included a de-identified subject ID, COVID-19 status, age in years and sex. The samples were drawn from two sources: the first 160 participants of the ongoing ImmuneRACE study, and 1,254 subjects contributed by 6 global collaborators. The dataset comprised deeply sampled blood TCRbeta repertoires from subjects exposed to, actively infected with, or recovered from COVID-19. The prospective study material was composed of cDNA or gDNA derived from T cells, B-cell-depleted T cells, or PBMCs.

TCRbeta CDR3 regions were amplified from genomic DNA using the immunoSEQ Assay, a bias-controlled multiplex PCR. On the authors' methods: Within the assay, amplification of reference gene primers was used to estimate how many nucleated cells each sample contained. Sequence reads were collapsed and filtered to measure the absolute abundance of every unique TCRbeta CDR3 rearrangement. For each sample, productive Simpson clonality was calculated as the square root of Simpson's diversity index across productive rearrangements. TCRdb re-hosts the immuneACCESS table, in-frame sequences only. Its copies lack some clones; in the studies checked, an unresolved V gene accounts for under half of them, and the cause for the rest is not known. D and trimming were read from the DNA, whereas the V and J calls and clone size are those reported in that table. The sample table records 200,000 to 250,000 clones; approximately 81% of these occur just once. The ten most abundant clones make up 5.1% of the sample.

V is clipped by 4 bases and J by 3 bases, and the sequence between their germline boundaries is 13 bases long. There are 16 amino acids in the CDR3, from cysteine to phenylalanine inclusive. Left in the record is the CDR3 DNA by itself, 48 bases read in frame from the first base. For CDR1 and CDR2, the germline V gene (reference sequence) lists SEHNR and FQNEAQ. On this clone itself: The antigen it recognizes is unknown. No much larger clonotype is one base removed from it; base qualities were not supplied.

The study at large found these results: How much clinical and demographic metadata was included differed by source and by participant, and the metadata was provided uncurated.

A second Seattle source provided samples from volunteer blood donors who had recovered from COVID-19. Collaborating institutions collected whole blood in K2EDTA tubes following their own protocols. For TCRbeta analysis, collaborators shipped samples as frozen whole blood, isolated PBMCs, or DNA extracted from either of those sample types. The TCR originated in a woman aged 55-69 years who had recovered from COVID-19. The sequencing sample was made of peripheral blood. The chain is encoded by TRBV7-9 joined to TRBJ1-6; TRBD1 could be the D gene, as 6 bases match. DNA sequence: TGTGCCAGCAGCTCATACAGGGTCGGCTATAATTCACCCCTCCACTTT. This translates into CASSSYRVGYNSPLHF.